This T cell receptor beta chain was sequenced during a study of OX40 agonist ivuxolimab in advanced cancers. Turning to the study itself: Hepatocellular carcinoma, melanoma, renal cell or head and neck cancer affected the dose-escalation patients. Three patients responded partially, comprising one with hepatocellular carcinoma and two with cutaneous melanoma. Points from the study as a whole: The mean number of expanded clones was higher in CD8+ T cells than in CD4+.

Trimming at V came to 4 bases and at J to 10 bases, leaving 20 bases not matched to a gene. Germline V gene sequence: CDR1 SGDLS, CDR2 YYNGEE. This CDR3 is built from 17 residues. A remark on this clone: Its antigen is currently unknown.

Assay used: immunoSEQ multiplex PCR; TCRdb lists only in-frame clones, some missing. The data show more than 80,000 clones, around 94% seen once. The V and J genes are TRBV9 and TRBJ2-1, with 7 nucleotides matching TRBD2. The TCR sequence derives from an adult with an advanced solid tumor such as melanoma, head and neck, liver or kidney cancer. The source material was CD4+ or CD8+ T cells sorted from blood, sampled in a trial of the OX40 agonist ivuxolimab. This CDR3 reads CASSPPRASGSGGEQFF. The CDR3 DNA follows: TGTGCCAGCAGCCCCCCGAGGGCTAGCGGCTCCGGGGGGGAGCAGTTCTTC.